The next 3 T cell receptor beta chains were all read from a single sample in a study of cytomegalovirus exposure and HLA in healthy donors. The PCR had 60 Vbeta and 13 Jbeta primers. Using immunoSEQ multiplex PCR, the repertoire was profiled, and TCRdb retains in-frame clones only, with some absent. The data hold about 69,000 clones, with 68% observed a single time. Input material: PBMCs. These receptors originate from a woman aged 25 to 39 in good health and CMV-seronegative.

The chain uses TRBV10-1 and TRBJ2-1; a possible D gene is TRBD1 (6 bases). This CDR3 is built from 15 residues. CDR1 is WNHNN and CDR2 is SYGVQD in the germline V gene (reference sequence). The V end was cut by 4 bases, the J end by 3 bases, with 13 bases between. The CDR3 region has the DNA TGCGCCAGCAGTGCCAGGGGTATTAACTACAATGAGCAGTTCTTC. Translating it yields CASSARGINYNEQFF.

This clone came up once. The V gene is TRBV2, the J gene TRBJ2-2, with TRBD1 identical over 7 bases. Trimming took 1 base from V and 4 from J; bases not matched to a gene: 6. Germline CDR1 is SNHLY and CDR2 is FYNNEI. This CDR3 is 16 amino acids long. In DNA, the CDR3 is TGTGCCAGCAGTGAAGATAAGGCAGGGGGCACCGGGGAGCTGTTTTTT. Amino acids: CASSEDKAGGTGELFF.

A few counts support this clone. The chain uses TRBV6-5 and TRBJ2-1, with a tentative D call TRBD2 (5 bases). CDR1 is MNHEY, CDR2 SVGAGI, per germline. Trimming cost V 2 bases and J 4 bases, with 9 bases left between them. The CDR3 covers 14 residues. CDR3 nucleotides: TGTGCCAGCAGTTACCGGGAACAGTACAATGAGCAGTTCTTC. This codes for CASSYREQYNEQFF.